The sequence of this TCR beta chain was determined in a study of identical twins. Overall study findings and caveats: Invariant MAIT and iNKT cells may have partly biased zero-insertion analyses. Beta out-of-frame twin sharing showed a weaker excess.

This CDR3 has 14 amino acids. Germline values: CDR1 SGHRS, CDR2 YFSETQ. The trim removed 4 bases at V and 8 bases at J, leaving 8 bases unmatched. Each CDR3 protein is one row after TCRdb ran MiXCR on the 5' RACE reads. The table records 280,000 or so distinct CDR3 sequences, more than 6.5% of them present only once. This clonotype was seen many times. Its antigen is not identified. The sample was also linked to a second study, of yellow fever vaccine responses in identical twins. As reported in that work: Convergence reportedly seemed to mark part of the twins' vaccine T cell response, with personalization marking the rest.

The material sequenced was memory (CD45RO+) T cells sorted from blood. The chain couples TRBV5-1 to TRBJ2-1; 8 bases fit TRBD2. The source is a woman between 18 and 30 years old in good health. The CDR3 DNA sequence: TGCGCCAGCAGCAGTAGCGGGATTAGCGATGAGCAGTTCTTC. The encoded protein is CASSSSGISDEQFF.